The rows below give T cell receptor beta chains drawn from one sample of a study of cytomegalovirus exposure and HLA in healthy donors. Clones were read by immunoSEQ multiplex PCR, and TCRdb kept only the in-frame ones, dropping some. Of 90,000 to 120,000 clones listed, under 80% are singletons. The sequencing sample was made of PBMCs. These receptors were obtained from a woman between 45 and 65 years old in good health and CMV-seropositive. Both conserved end residues are part of each CDR3. Each record gives: J gene, V gene, D gene, clone size, CDR3 protein, CDR3 DNA. A D gene is named only where the DNA matches it firmly. The size entry is marked missing in some rows and otherwise reads once, few, many or a size class.

>TRBJ1-5|TRBV19|TRBD1|once
CASSIKQGPQPQHF
TGTGCCAGTAGTATAAAACAGGGGCCTCAGCCCCAGCATTTT
>TRBJ1-2|TRBV15|.|.
CATSTDSVYGYTF
TGTGCCACCAGCACCGACTCGGTCTATGGCTACACCTTC
>TRBJ2-1|TRBV5-1|TRBD1|.
CASSFGQGTGNEQFF
TGCGCCAGCAGCTTCGGACAGGGTACGGGGAATGAGCAGTTCTTC
>TRBJ1-2|TRBV4-1|TRBD1|.
CASSQGDRVGPGYGYTF
TGCGCCAGCAGCCAAGGGGACAGGGTGGGACCAGGCTATGGCTACACCTTC
>TRBJ2-4|TRBV7-3|.|.
CASSPTTGNIQYF
TGTGCCAGCAGCCCCACGACGGGAAACATTCAGTACTTC
>TRBJ1-1|TRBV19|TRBD1|once
CASSPWTGLVSEAFF
TGTGCCAGTAGCCCATGGACAGGGTTGGTGTCTGAAGCTTTCTTT
>TRBJ2-1|TRBV2|TRBD2|few
CASRASGLYNEQFF
TGTGCCAGCAGGGCTAGCGGGCTCTACAATGAGCAGTTCTTC
>TRBJ2-1|TRBV5-1|.|once
CASQAESSYNEQFF
TGCGCCAGCCAAGCGGAAAGCTCCTACAATGAGCAGTTCTTC
>TRBJ2-7|TRBV5-4|.|.
CASSPADHYEQYF
TGTGCCAGCAGCCCAGCTGATCACTACGAGCAGTACTTC
>TRBJ1-2|TRBV6-6|.|.
CASSYPLGGIAYGYTF
TGTGCCAGCAGTTACCCCCTCGGGGGAATTGCCTATGGCTACACCTTC
>TRBJ2-7|TRBV18|TRBD2|.
CASSPRGRVEQYF
TGTGCCAGCTCACCACGGGGGAGGGTTGAGCAGTACTTC
>TRBJ2-7|TRBV5-1|TRBD1|.
CASSRDSSSYEQYF
TGCGCCAGCAGTCGGGACAGCAGCTCCTACGAGCAGTACTTC
>TRBJ2-7|TRBV10-2|TRBD1|.
CASSETGVTYEQYF
TGCGCCAGCAGTGAGACAGGGGTAACCTACGAGCAGTACTTC
>TRBJ2-2|TRBV7-2|.|.
CASSLVVMSGELFF
TGTGCCAGCAGCTTAGTAGTAATGTCCGGGGAGCTGTTTTTT
>TRBJ1-1|TRBV6-1|.|.
CASSERRRDTEAFF
TGTGCCAGCAGTGAAAGACGTCGGGACACTGAAGCTTTCTTT
>TRBJ2-3|TRBV27|.|.
CASSFDGRGKVPSTDTQYF
TGTGCCAGCAGTTTTGATGGCCGGGGGAAGGTTCCTAGCACAGATACGCAGTATTTT
>TRBJ1-2|TRBV7-8|TRBD1|.
CASSSGTGEGSFGYTF
TGTGCCAGCAGCTCCGGGACAGGGGAGGGGTCTTTTGGCTACACCTTC
>TRBJ2-3|TRBV9|.|.
CASSHDRNRDTDTQYF
TGTGCCAGCAGCCATGACAGGAACAGAGACACAGATACGCAGTATTTT
>TRBJ1-5|TRBV5-6|.|.
CASSLGAPGLGNQPQHF
TGTGCCAGCAGCTTGGGAGCACCGGGACTCGGCAATCAGCCCCAGCATTTT
>TRBJ2-5|TRBV11-2|.|.
CASSPFGEKTQYF
TGTGCCAGCAGCCCCTTCGGGGAGAAGACCCAGTACTTC
>TRBJ1-1|TRBV5-4|.|.
CASSPEESAEAFF
TGTGCCAGCAGCCCGGAGGAGAGCGCTGAAGCTTTCTTT
>TRBJ2-7|TRBV5-1|.|.
CASSLGQRTYEQYF
TGCGCCAGCAGCTTGGGACAGAGAACCTACGAGCAGTACTTC
>TRBJ2-5|TRBV7-3|TRBD2|few
CASSPVQRGRWEQYF
TGTGCCAGCAGCCCGGTGCAGCGGGGGCGTTGGGAGCAGTACTTC
>TRBJ1-2|TRBV6-5|.|.
CASSSRGEPNYGYTF
TGTGCCAGCAGTAGTCGGGGGGAACCTAACTATGGCTACACCTTC
>TRBJ2-3|TRBV11-1|TRBD2|once
CASSQRLAVGTDTQYF
TGTGCCAGCAGCCAGCGACTAGCGGTGGGCACAGATACGCAGTATTTT
>TRBJ1-4|TRBV10-3|.|.
CAISEPGGLEKLFF
TGTGCCATCAGTGAACCCGGGGGGTTAGAAAAACTGTTTTTT
>TRBJ1-1|TRBV7-9|.|.
CSSSLTDTEAFF
TGTTCCAGCAGCCTAACTGACACTGAAGCTTTCTTT
>TRBJ2-7|TRBV7-9|.|.
CASSLTGSSYEQYF
TGTGCCAGCAGCTTAACGGGGAGCTCCTACGAGCAGTACTTC
>TRBJ2-7|TRBV5-6|TRBD1|.
CASSLAGTGDYEQYF
TGTGCCAGCAGCTTGGCCGGGACAGGGGACTACGAGCAGTACTTC
>TRBJ2-7|TRBV5-4|TRBD1|.
CASSPGQSNSYEQYF
TGTGCCAGCAGCCCGGGACAGTCCAACTCCTACGAGCAGTACTTC
>TRBJ2-7|TRBV9|TRBD1|.
CASSDRDRGFEQYF
TGTGCCAGCAGCGACCGGGACAGGGGATTCGAGCAGTACTTC
>TRBJ1-2|TRBV5-8|.|.
CASSVDRGYGYTF
TGTGCCAGCAGTGTGGACCGGGGCTATGGCTACACCTTC
>TRBJ2-7|TRBV11-2|.|.
CASSPGGWRTYEQYF
TGTGCCAGCAGTCCTGGTGGCTGGAGAACCTACGAGCAGTACTTC
>TRBJ2-7|TRBV11-2|.|.
CASRPTRAGYEQYF
TGTGCCAGCCGCCCGACTAGGGCGGGCTACGAGCAGTACTTC
>TRBJ1-1|TRBV12-5|TRBD1|.
CASGLAQGAEAFF
TGTGCTAGTGGTTTGGCCCAGGGGGCTGAAGCTTTCTTT